This T cell receptor (beta chain) was obtained from a study of blood T cell repertoires in COVID-19. Assay: immunoSEQ multiplex PCR; the TCRdb copy retains only in-frame clones and omits some. The repertoire holds about 180,000 clones, 80% to 90% seen once, with about 11% in the top ten. The CDR3 runs to 13 residues. Trimming removed 2 bases from V and 2 bases from J, with 7 bases in between. This clone was seen more than once but under ten times. Material for sequencing was peripheral blood. The chain has TRBV12-3 or TRBV12-4 and TRBJ2-7; D is unclear. The sequence was obtained from an elderly woman with COVID-19, enrolled during active disease. The CDR3 DNA sequence: TGTGCCAGCAGTTTAAGCGTTGCCTACGAGCAGTACTTC. Translation: CASSLSVAYEQYF.